The 3 T cell receptor beta chains in this list originate from one sample, sequenced in a study of T cells in Graves' hyperthyroidism and ophthalmopathy. Amplified TCR beta CDR3 regions came from RNA transcripts. The TCR CDR3 first-round RT-PCR relied on the HTBI primer set. TCRdb re-derived calls from the multiplex PCR reads in MiXCR, one entry per CDR3 protein. The sample holds more than 350,000 distinct CDR3 sequences, about a sixth seen once. Specimen: blood. These receptor sequences come from a woman younger than 45 with Graves' hyperthyroidism that later progressed to Graves' ophthalmopathy.

The chain couples TRBV7-9 to TRBJ1-2; TRBD1 matches 9 bases. This CDR3 is built from 16 residues. With 3 bases clipped from V and 5 bases from J, the junction kept 10 bases outside the gene matches. The germline gives CDR1 SEHNR, CDR2 FQNEAQ (reference sequence). For the CDR3, the DNA is TGTGCCAGCAGCTTGAGGTGGGACAGGGCTCATTATGGCTACACCTTC. This sequence encodes CASSLRWDRAHYGYTF. Variable domain in full (rest from reference TRBV7-9 and TRBJ1-2): DTGVSQNPRHKITKRGQNVTFRCDPISEHNRLYWYRQTLGQGPEFLTYFQNEAQLEKSRLLSDRFSAERPKGSFSTLEIQRTEQGDSAMYLCASSLRWDRAHYGYTFGSGTRLTVV.

This clonotype was detected ten times or more. This chain connects TRBV2 to TRBJ1-5; D is uncertain. The CDR3 is made up of 13 amino acids. Trimming pared 3 bases from V and 1 base from J, leaving 4 bases between. CDR1 is SNHLY, CDR2 FYNNEI, per germline. The CDR3 reads CASSERSNQPQHF. Here the CDR3 DNA reads TGTGCCAGCAGTGAGCGCAGCAATCAGCCCCAGCATTTT.

The chain joins TRBV5-1 to TRBJ2-2, with a tentative D call TRBD2 (6 bases). Germline V lookup: CDR1 SGHRS, CDR2 YFSETQ. V lost 4 bases to trimming and J lost 7 bases, with 20 bases between them. The CDR3 runs 16 residues. This chain's CDR3 is CASSTSTGVQNGELFF. As DNA, the CDR3 is TGCGCCAGCAGCACCTCAACGGGAGTTCAGAACGGGGAGCTGTTTTTT.